Below are 27 T cell receptor beta chains sequenced from a single sample in a study of cytomegalovirus exposure and HLA in healthy donors. 60 Vbeta and 13 Jbeta primers were used in PCR. Produced via immunoSEQ multiplex PCR; TCRdb's table is partial and in-frame only. The data hold 100,000 to 150,000 clones, with around three quarters observed a single time. The source material was PBMCs. The source is a female donor in good health and CMV-seronegative.

The CDR3 region has the DNA TGTGCCAGCACCGGACTCAAAGGTTTCGCGGGGGACACTGAAGCTTTCTTT. Amino acids: CASTGLKGFAGDTEAFF. The chain has TRBV2 and TRBJ1-1; maybe TRBD1 (5 bases). Germline V gene sequence: CDR1 SNHLY, CDR2 FYNNEI. The V and J ends lost 7 bases and 3 bases respectively, with 24 bases between them. The CDR3 loop spans 17 amino acids.

This chain joins TRBV2 and TRBJ1-5; D is undetermined. The CDR3 sequence is 13 residues long. Germline loops: CDR1 SNHLY, CDR2 FYNNEI. Trimming pared 4 bases from V and 2 bases from J, leaving 6 bases between. CDR3: CASSGEGNQPQHF. The CDR3 bases are TGTGCCAGCAGTGGAGAGGGCAATCAGCCCCAGCATTTT.

The CDR3 loop reads CASSLAAGATQYF. The CDR3 DNA follows: TGTGCCAGCAGCTTGGCTGCGGGAGCTACGCAGTATTTT. The V call is TRBV5-5, the J call TRBJ2-3; TRBD2 matches at 7 bases. The V segment lost 0 bases and the J segment 8 bases; nucleotides outside the gene matches: 3. The CDR3 runs to 13 residues. CDR1 and CDR2 from the germline V gene are SGHKS and YYEKEE (reference sequence). Using reference TRBV5-5 and TRBJ2-3 for the parts outside the CDR3, the full variable domain is DAGVTQSPTHLIKTRGQQVTLRCSPISGHKSVSWYQQVLGQGPQFIFQYYEKEERGRGNFPDRFSARQFPNYSSELNVNALLLGDSALYLCASSLAAGATQYFGPGTRLTVL.

The chain joins TRBV7-9 to TRBJ2-5; 13 positions agree with TRBD2. Germline lookup yields CDR1 SEHNR and CDR2 FQNEAQ (reference sequence). CDR3 size: 16 residues. The trim removed 8 bases at V and 5 bases at J, leaving 11 bases unmatched. CDR3 sequence reads: CASGDRLAGGPETQYF. CDR3 sequence (DNA): TGTGCCAGCGGCGATAGACTAGCGGGAGGACCTGAGACCCAGTACTTC.

The CDR3 reads CASSLDGGTQYF. The CDR3 DNA reads as TGTGCCAGCAGCTTGGACGGGGGGACCCAGTACTTC. The rearrangement links TRBV11-3 to TRBJ2-5; possibly TRBD2 for D (6 bases). Germline V CDR1 and CDR2: SGHNT, YENEEA. The ends were cut back, 3 bases at V and 7 bases at J, with 9 bases in the middle. CDR3 length: 12 amino acids.

The chain uses TRBV15 and TRBJ1-2, with D tentatively TRBD1 (6 bases). V lost 3 bases, J lost 5 bases, and 13 bases lay in between. The CDR3 loop spans 14 amino acids. Germline V gene data show CDR1 as LNHNV and CDR2 as YYDKDF (reference sequence). The CDR3 DNA reads as TGTGCCACCAGCAGGCCAGGGACACTGTATGGCTACACCTTC. Its protein is CATSRPGTLYGYTF.

This clone was recorded only once. This rearrangement joins TRBV7-9 to TRBJ2-2, with TRBD2 matching over 12 bases. Germline trimming cut 6 bases from V and 4 bases from J; bases unmatched to any gene: 3. Germline V gene lookup returns CDR1 SEHNR and CDR2 FQNEAQ (reference sequence). The CDR3 has 15 residues. Here the CDR3 DNA reads TGTGCCAGCAGGCGACTAGCGGGGGCCACCGGGGAGCTGTTTTTT. It is translated as CASRRLAGATGELFF.

The CDR3 sequence is CAWSGAGETYNEQFF. In DNA form, the CDR3 reads TGTGCCTGGAGCGGAGCGGGAGAGACCTACAATGAGCAGTTCTTC. The rearrangement joins TRBV30 to TRBJ2-1; TRBD2 matches at 8 bases. The junction had 6 bases not matched to a gene; V was cut back by 3 bases and J by 2 bases. The CDR3 length is 15 residues. CDR1 and CDR2 (germline): GTSNPN, SVGIG (reference sequence).

The CDR3 DNA reads as TGCGCCAGCAGCCAAACCGGGACAGGGGTTAAGGAGACCCAGTACTTC. Its translation: CASSQTGTGVKETQYF. The rearrangement joins TRBV4-1 to TRBJ2-5; 10 bases match TRBD1. This CDR3 contains 16 residues. Germline V gene sequence: CDR1 MGHRA, CDR2 YSYEKL. The J segment lost 5 bases and the V segment lost 2 bases, leaving 8 bases of the junction unmatched.

V usage is TRBV6-1 and J usage is TRBJ2-7, with D unclear. The CDR3 length is 15 residues. V was cut by 4 bases and J by 0 bases, with 13 bases left in between. CDR1 is MNHNS, CDR2 SASEGT, per germline. CDR3 loop: CASSVSSSSSYEQYF. DNA for the CDR3: TGTGCCAGCAGTGTTTCCTCTAGTAGCTCCTACGAGCAGTACTTC.

This chain joins TRBV5-1 and TRBJ2-5; 7 bases are a match to TRBD1. J lost 5 bases, V lost 2 bases, and 6 bases had no gene match. CDR3 length: 14 amino acids. Germline V lookup: CDR1 SGHRS, CDR2 YFSETQ. The CDR3 nucleotides read TGCGCCAGCAGCTTTACAGGGGACCGGGAGACCCAGTACTTC. It encodes CASSFTGDRETQYF.

This sequence joins TRBV11-1 and TRBJ1-6; 9 bases are shared with TRBD1. CDR3 length equals 14 residues. CDR1 is SGHAT and CDR2 is FQDESV in the germline V gene (reference sequence). V shed 4 bases and J 10 bases; nucleotides not matched to a gene: 5. The CDR3 DNA reads as TGTGCCAGCAGCTACCGGGACAGGGTCTCACCCCTCCACTTT. Translating it yields CASSYRDRVSPLHF.

The V gene is TRBV7-2, the J gene TRBJ2-1, with 8 bases identical to TRBD2. Per germline, CDR1 SGHTA and CDR2 FQGNSA. V was pared by 0 bases and J by 10 bases, with 14 bases of the junction left unmatched. The CDR3 consists of 17 residues. The CDR3 sequence is CASSLAEWGLELYEQFF. CDR3 DNA sequence: TGTGCCAGCAGCTTAGCGGAGTGGGGACTAGAATTATACGAGCAGTTCTTC.

This chain links TRBV11-2 with TRBJ1-2; unclear D gene. The germline gives CDR1 SGHAT, CDR2 FQNNGV. This CDR3 region has 15 residues. V gave up 4 bases and J gave up 4 bases, with 16 bases separating them. For the CDR3, the DNA is TGTGCCAGCAGCTCCATCAAATCGGTTCGCTATGGCTACACCTTC. It yields the protein CASSSIKSVRYGYTF.

CDR3 in DNA: TGTGCCAGTACCATCGGGTTACACGGGACTGAAGCTTTCTTT. Translation: CASTIGLHGTEAFF. V usage is TRBV19 and J usage is TRBJ1-1; no definite D call. V lost 7 bases and J lost 5, with 17 bases in between. The CDR3 sequence is 14 residues long. Germline assignment: CDR1 LNHDA and CDR2 SQIVND (reference sequence).

V gene TRBV7-9 combines with J gene TRBJ2-7, with D hard to call. Deletions cut 3 bases from V and 3 bases from J, with 9 bases between. The germline CDR1 and CDR2 sequences are SEHNR and FQNEAQ (reference sequence). This CDR3 is 13 amino acids long. Here the CDR3 reads CASSLGSFYEQYF. Written as DNA, the CDR3 is TGTGCCAGCAGCTTGGGCAGTTTCTACGAGCAGTACTTC.

This chain uses TRBV28 with TRBJ2-1; TRBD2 matches 7 bases. The germline gives CDR1 MDHEN, CDR2 SYDVKM. CDR3 length: 18 amino acids. V was pared by 2 bases and J by 3 bases, with 13 bases of the junction left unmatched. Here the CDR3 reads CASSLEDYASGDYNEQFF. The DNA for the CDR3 is TGTGCCAGCAGTTTAGAGGATTATGCTAGCGGAGACTACAATGAGCAGTTCTTC.

The rearrangement links TRBV9 to TRBJ2-2; maybe TRBD2 (6 bases). The CDR3 totals 15 residues. Trimming took off 2 bases at V and 2 bases at J, with 10 bases between the two ends. Germline V CDR1 and CDR2: SGDLS, YYNGEE. CDR3 amino acids: CASSVGGANTGELFF. CDR3 DNA: TGTGCCAGCAGCGTCGGCGGGGCCAACACCGGGGAGCTGTTTTTT.

The chain carries TRBV28 and TRBJ2-4; no clear D gene. From germline, CDR1 is MDHEN and CDR2 SYDVKM. The V gene lost 6 bases and the J gene lost 8 bases, with 11 bases spanning the gap. The CDR3 totals 12 residues. CDR3 residues: CASREKRDIQYF. CDR3 in DNA: TGTGCCAGCAGAGAAAAACGGGACATTCAGTACTTC.

V is TRBV5-5 and J is TRBJ2-2; maybe TRBD1 (6 bases). The CDR3 loop spans 16 amino acids. Trimming stripped 4 bases from V and 1 base from J, with 14 bases between. Germline V CDR1 and CDR2: SGHKS, YYEKEE (reference sequence). The CDR3 region is CASSHGVQGNTGELFF. DNA of the CDR3: TGTGCCAGCAGCCACGGGGTACAGGGGAACACCGGGGAGCTGTTTTTT.

This clone was seen a handful of times. The gene calls are TRBV18 and TRBJ2-7; D uncertain. Trimming shortened V by 5 bases and J by 8 bases, and 13 bases separated the two germline ends. The CDR3 spans 12 residues. Germline CDR1 reads KGHSH; CDR2 reads LQKENI. CDR3 sequence reads: CASSVGSLQQYF. The CDR3 DNA is TGTGCCAGCTCAGTCGGGTCCCTTCAGCAGTACTTC.

The chain has TRBV6-1 and TRBJ2-7; D may be TRBD2 (6 bases). The CDR3 runs 12 residues. Per germline, CDR1 MNHNS and CDR2 SASEGT. V lost 10 bases and J lost 0, with 10 bases in between. The CDR3 DNA follows: TGTGCCACAACGCGGGGCTCCTACGAGCAGTACTTC. Residues: CATTRGSYEQYF.

This rearrangement joins TRBV7-9 to TRBJ1-4; maybe TRBD1 (6 bases). This CDR3 has 16 residues. Germline assignment: CDR1 SEHNR and CDR2 FQNEAQ (reference sequence). V was clipped by 1 base and J by 4 bases, with 13 bases between them. The chain's CDR3 is CASSLEGTRRNEKLFF. As DNA, the CDR3 is TGTGCCAGCAGCTTAGAGGGGACACGGCGTAATGAAAAACTGTTTTTT.

The chain's CDR3 is CASSFGRGRRLGNQPQHF. The CDR3 DNA is TGCGCCAGCAGCTTCGGGAGGGGACGCCGTTTGGGCAATCAGCCCCAGCATTTT. The rearrangement uses TRBV5-1 and TRBJ1-5, with a tentative D call TRBD1 (5 bases). V lost 2 bases to trimming and J lost 2 bases, with 20 bases between them. The CDR3 is 18 amino acids. Germline V CDR1 and CDR2: SGHRS, YFSETQ.

The J gene is TRBJ2-5, the V gene TRBV2, with D possibly matching TRBD2 (6 bases). Matching the DNA end better, TRBJ2-7 makes the J call doubtful. The germline gives CDR1 SNHLY, CDR2 FYNNEI. CDR3 length: 15 amino acids. The CDR3 nucleotides read TGTGCCAGCAGTGGGGGGGTCCACTTATCCTACGAGCAGTACTTC. The encoded protein is CASSGGVHLSYEQYF.

J is TRBJ2-1 and V is TRBV27; 11 bases match TRBD2. The ends lost 5 bases at V and 7 bases at J; junction bases unmatched: 4. The CDR3 sequence is 14 residues long. Germline V gene data show CDR1 as MNHEY and CDR2 as SMNVEV (reference sequence). The CDR3 loop reads CASSPGLADNEQFF. The CDR3 DNA reads as TGTGCCAGCAGTCCGGGACTAGCGGATAATGAGCAGTTCTTC.

The V gene is TRBV7-9, the J gene TRBJ2-7; D perhaps matches TRBD2 (6 bases). Germline V lookup: CDR1 SEHNR, CDR2 FQNEAQ (reference sequence). Trimming stripped 8 bases from V and 3 bases from J, with 17 bases between. The CDR3 has 14 amino acids. The CDR3 nucleotides read TGTGCCAGCCCCTCAAGGCGGGGTGACTACGAGCAGTACTTC. Translated, it gives CASPSRRGDYEQYF.